The clone carrying this T cell receptor (beta chain) showed up just a few times. As yet, its antigen is unknown. The sample comes from a study of T-cell memory formation after mild COVID-19. Study observations and caveats: Clones contracting day 15 to 85 were balanced CD4/CD8; later expanders leaned CD4+.

Via MiXCR, TCRdb re-called the 5' RACE reads, giving one row per CDR3 protein. This repertoire shows under 300,000 distinct CDR3 sequences, less than 9.5% found once; its top ten account for approximately 23%. Germline-derived CDR1 and CDR2 are SEHNR and FQNEAQ (reference sequence). Trimming removed 3 bases from V and 4 bases from J; junction bases left unmatched: 5. The length of the CDR3 is 15 residues. The receptor comes from a man aged 18 to 35 who had mild COVID-19 (a few samples of this study predate the infection). Cell type and time point are not known. Sequencing used PBMCs or a T cell subset sorted from them (not recorded which). The chain is built from TRBV7-9 and TRBJ2-2; 7 nucleotides line up with TRBD2. This chain's CDR3 is CASSFPGGSTGELFF. CDR3 sequence (DNA): TGTGCCAGCAGCTTCCCCGGGGGGAGCACCGGGGAGCTGTTTTTT.